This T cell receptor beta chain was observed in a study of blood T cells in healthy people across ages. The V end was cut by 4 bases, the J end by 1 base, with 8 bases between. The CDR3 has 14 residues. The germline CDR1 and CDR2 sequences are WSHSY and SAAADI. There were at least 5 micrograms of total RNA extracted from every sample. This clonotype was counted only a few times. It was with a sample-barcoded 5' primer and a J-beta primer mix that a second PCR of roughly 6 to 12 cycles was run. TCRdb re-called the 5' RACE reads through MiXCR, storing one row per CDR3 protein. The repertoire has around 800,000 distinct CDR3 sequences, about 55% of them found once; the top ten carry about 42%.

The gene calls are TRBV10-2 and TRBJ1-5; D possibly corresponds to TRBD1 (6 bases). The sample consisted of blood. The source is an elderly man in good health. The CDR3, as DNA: TGCGCCAGCAGTGTTCAGGGGAGCAATCAGCCCCAGCATTTT. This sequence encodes CASSVQGSNQPQHF.